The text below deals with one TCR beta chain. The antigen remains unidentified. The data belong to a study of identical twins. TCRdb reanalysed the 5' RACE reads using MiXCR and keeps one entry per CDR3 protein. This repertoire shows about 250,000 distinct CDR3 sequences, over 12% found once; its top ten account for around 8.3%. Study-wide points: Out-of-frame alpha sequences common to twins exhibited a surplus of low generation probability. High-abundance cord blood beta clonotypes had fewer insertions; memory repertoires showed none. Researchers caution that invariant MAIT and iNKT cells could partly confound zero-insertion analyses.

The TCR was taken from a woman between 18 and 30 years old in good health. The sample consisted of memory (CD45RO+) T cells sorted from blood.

This CDR3 reads CASSSWTGATYNEQFF. CDR3 sequence (DNA): TGTGCCAGCAGCTCCTGGACAGGGGCGACCTACAATGAGCAGTTCTTC. The chain employs TRBV7-8 and TRBJ2-1, with 9 bases identical to TRBD1. The CDR3 runs to 16 residues. Trimming at V came to 4 bases and at J to 2 bases, leaving 6 bases not matched to a gene. In germline, CDR1 is SGHVS, CDR2 FQNEAQ.